Presented here are 21 T cell receptor beta chains from one specimen sequenced in a study of B cell selection in AIRE deficiency. TCRdb's copy holds only in-frame clones and misses some; the assay was immunoSEQ multiplex PCR. The sample has about 21,000 clones, around 93% seen once; the top ten hold around 2%. Sorted regulatory T cells were CD4-positive, CD25-high and CD127-low or negative. Sequencing was done on a sample of Tregs sorted from PBMCs. The receptor source for this set is a human donor with AIRE deficiency.

As DNA, the CDR3 is TGCGCCAGCAGCCAACGGACAGGGCCTGGAAACACCATATATTTT. It yields the protein CASSQRTGPGNTIYF. The V call is TRBV4-3, the J call TRBJ1-3, with TRBD1 matching 8 bases. Germline V lookup: CDR1 LGHNA, CDR2 YSLEER. The CDR3 spans 15 residues. V lost 2 bases and J lost 2; bases outside the gene matches: 2.

The V gene is TRBV29-1, the J gene TRBJ2-1; 9 nucleotides match TRBD2. The CDR3 runs to 15 residues. Unmatched junction bases numbered 12, after V lost 6 bases and J lost 6 bases. Germline V CDR1 and CDR2: SQVTM, ANQGSEA. The CDR3: CSVRAGGPKLNEQFF. The CDR3 nucleotides are TGCAGCGTACGGGCGGGAGGGCCGAAACTCAATGAGCAGTTCTTC.

The V gene is TRBV4-1, the J gene TRBJ1-5; the D is unclear. CDR3 size: 17 residues. The V gene's germline CDR1 is MGHRA and CDR2 YSYEKL. With 2 bases removed from V and 4 bases from J, the gap between germline ends came to 18 bases. The DNA for the CDR3 is TGCGCCAGCAGCCAATCTCAGTACAGCGAGGATAATCAGCCCCAGCATTTT. This gives the protein CASSQSQYSEDNQPQHF.

V and J are TRBV13 and TRBJ2-2; D call uncertain. The V end lost 4 bases, the J end lost 4 bases, and 22 bases lay between the germline ends. The germline CDR1 and CDR2 sequences are PRHDT and FYEKMQ (reference sequence). This CDR3 contains 18 residues. The CDR3 bases are TGTGCCAGCAGCTCAAGTCCGGTTTCTGTGGCAGTCACCGGGGAGCTGTTTTTT. Translation: CASSSSPVSVAVTGELFF. The full variable domain, with the rest looked up from reference TRBV13 and TRBJ2-2, is AAGVIQSPRHLIKEKRETATLKCYPIPRHDTVYWYQQGPGQDPQFLISFYEKMQSDKGSIPDRFSAQQFSDYHSELNMSSLELGDSALYFCASSSSPVSVAVTGELFFGEGSRLTVL.

The rearrangement joins TRBV29-1 to TRBJ2-5, with 9 bases identical to TRBD2. V gave up 7 bases and J gave up 4 bases; unmatched junction bases: 4. This CDR3 contains 12 residues. Germline lookup yields CDR1 SQVTM and CDR2 ANQGSEA. CDR3 nucleotides: TGCAGCGATCTTAGCGGGAGAGAGACCCAGTACTTC. Its protein product is CSDLSGRETQYF.

The J gene is TRBJ2-7, the V gene TRBV28; tentative D call: TRBD1 (6 bases). The V gene lost 2 bases and the J gene lost 1 base, with 9 bases spanning the gap. Germline CDR1 and CDR2: MDHEN and SYDVKM. CDR3 size: 14 residues. The CDR3 spells CASSLGQPSYEQYF. The CDR3, as DNA: TGTGCCAGCAGTTTAGGACAGCCTTCCTACGAGCAGTACTTC. The whole variable domain, remainder taken from reference TRBV28 and TRBJ2-7, is DVKVTQSSRYLVKRTGEKVFLECVQDMDHENMFWYRQDPGLGLRLIYFSYDVKMKEKGDIPEGYSVSREKKERFSLILESASTNQTSMYLCASSLGQPSYEQYFGPGTRLTVT.

The V call is TRBV7-2, the J call TRBJ2-7; D is ambiguous. Per the germline V gene, CDR1 is SGHTA and CDR2 is FQGNSA. CDR3 length: 15 residues. V gave up 3 bases and J gave up 0 bases, with 12 bases separating them. CDR3 residues: CASSFEVPISYEQYF. The DNA for the CDR3 is TGTGCCAGCAGCTTCGAGGTGCCTATCTCCTACGAGCAGTACTTC. The full variable domain, in which reference TRBV7-2 and TRBJ2-7 provide the parts outside the CDR3, is GAGVSQSPSNKVTEKGKDVELRCDPISGHTALYWYRQSLGQGLEFLIYFQGNSAPDKSGLPSDRFSAERTGGSVSTLTIQRTQQEDSAVYLCASSFEVPISYEQYFGPGTRLTVT.

This chain uses TRBV4-2 with TRBJ1-3; D is possibly TRBD1 (5 bases). Trimming took 0 bases from V and 3 from J, leaving 9 bases between them. Looked up from germline, CDR1 is LGHNA and CDR2 is YNFKEQ. The CDR3 loop spans 15 amino acids. The chain's CDR3 is CASSQDPGFGNTIYF. The CDR3 DNA reads TGTGCCAGCAGCCAAGATCCAGGGTTTGGAAACACCATATATTTT.

This chain joins TRBV5-4 and TRBJ1-3; D is possibly TRBD1 (6 bases). The CDR3 has 16 amino acids. V gave up 2 bases and J gave up 0 bases, with 12 bases separating them. The V gene's germline CDR1 is SGHNT and CDR2 YYREEE (reference sequence). CDR3 sequence (DNA): TGTGCCAGCAGCTTACAGGGCATTCTCTCTGGAAACACCATATATTTT. Its translation is CASSLQGILSGNTIYF.

This clone was seen once. V usage is TRBV13 and J usage is TRBJ2-5; a weak D match, TRBD1 (5 bases). Per the germline V gene, CDR1 is PRHDT and CDR2 is FYEKMQ (reference sequence). The CDR3 loop spans 11 amino acids. V lost 5 bases and J lost 4, with 5 bases in between. CDR3 DNA: TGTGCCAGCAGCCAGGGAGAGACCCAGTACTTC. It is translated as CASSQGETQYF.

The chain joins TRBV12-5 to TRBJ1-3; D unclear. Germline V lookup: CDR1 LGHNT, CDR2 FRNRAP. Deletions cut 2 bases from V and 0 bases from J, with 14 bases between. The CDR3 spans 17 residues. The CDR3 nucleotides read TGTGCTAGTGGTTTGCCCCACCTAGTTGGCTCTGGAAACACCATATATTTT. Protein: CASGLPHLVGSGNTIYF.

The chain carries TRBV15 and TRBJ1-6; D gene unclear. The germline V gene has CDR1 LNHNV and CDR2 YYDKDF (reference sequence). The V end was cut by 4 bases, the J end by 9 bases, with 22 bases between. This CDR3 spans 17 amino acids. DNA of the CDR3: TGTGCCACCAGCAATAAATACAACAGTGTTTTGGGTTCACCCCTCCACTTT. Its protein product is CATSNKYNSVLGSPLHF.

The chain recombines TRBV6-6 with TRBJ2-2, with 13 bases fitting TRBD2. J lost 3 bases, V lost 6 bases, and 4 bases had no gene match. Germline CDR1 MNHNY, CDR2 SVGAGI (reference sequence). The CDR3 consists of 16 residues. CDR3 residues: CASRSLAGGHTGELFF. The CDR3 nucleotides are TGTGCCAGCAGATCACTAGCGGGAGGGCACACCGGGGAGCTGTTTTTT.

V and J are TRBV30 and TRBJ2-1, with D perhaps assigned TRBD1 or TRBD2 (6 bases each). The CDR3 spans 11 residues. The V gene lost 0 bases and the J gene lost 15 bases, with 12 bases spanning the gap. The germline gives CDR1 GTSNPN, CDR2 SVGIG (reference sequence). In DNA form, the CDR3 reads TGTGCCTGGAGTGTGGGGGGCTCAACGTTCTTC. Translation: CAWSVGGSTFF.

This rearrangement joins TRBV30 to TRBJ1-1, with TRBD1 as a possible D gene (6 bases). Germline V CDR1 and CDR2: GTSNPN, SVGIG (reference sequence). Trimming removed 0 bases from V and 5 bases from J, with 16 bases in between. This CDR3 comprises 15 residues. In DNA, the CDR3 is TGTGCCTGGAGTGTAACCGGGGGCAGTGGTACTGAAGCTTTCTTT. Translating gives CAWSVTGGSGTEAFF.

This chain uses TRBV5-1 with TRBJ2-5, with 7 bases lining up with TRBD1. The J call may be mistaken, given a closer DNA end match to TRBJ2-7. Per the germline V gene, CDR1 is SGHRS and CDR2 is YFSETQ. The CDR3 covers 17 residues. The CDR3 coding sequence is TGCGCCAGCAGCAGACAGGGTACGTCCAACCCCATCTACGAGCAGTACTTC. As protein: CASSRQGTSNPIYEQYF.

This clone appeared a few times. The genes are TRBV7-3 and TRBJ2-7; 8 bases line up with TRBD2. This CDR3 is 11 amino acids long. Germline V gene lookup returns CDR1 SGHTA and CDR2 FQGTGA. Unmatched junction bases numbered 2, after V lost 5 bases and J lost 8 bases. The CDR3 loop is CASSRGGKQYF. CDR3 in DNA: TGTGCCAGCAGCCGCGGGGGGAAGCAGTACTTC.

The V and J genes are TRBV28 and TRBJ2-7; the match to TRBD2 covers 12 bases. This CDR3 is 16 amino acids long. V gave up 6 bases and J gave up 4 bases; unmatched junction bases: 10. CDR1 MDHEN and CDR2 SYDVKM come from the germline V gene. CDR3 region: CASSLASSGREYEQYF. CDR3 sequence (DNA): TGTGCCAGCAGCCTAGCTTCTAGCGGGAGGGAGTACGAGCAGTACTTC. The complete variable domain, with remaining parts taken from reference TRBV28 and TRBJ2-7, reads DVKVTQSSRYLVKRTGEKVFLECVQDMDHENMFWYRQDPGLGLRLIYFSYDVKMKEKGDIPEGYSVSREKKERFSLILESASTNQTSMYLCASSLASSGREYEQYFGPGTRLTVT.

This chain joins TRBV25-1 and TRBJ1-4; D call uncertain. CDR1 is MGHDK, CDR2 SYGVNS, per germline. The CDR3 is 15 amino acids. The V and J ends lost 1 base and 5 bases respectively, with 11 bases between them. DNA for the CDR3: TGTGCCAGCAGTGAATTGGAGTCTTTGAATGAAAAACTGTTTTTT. Translated, it gives CASSELESLNEKLFF. Filled out from reference TRBV25-1 and TRBJ1-4, the complete variable domain reads EADIYQTPRYLVIGTGKKITLECSQTMGHDKMYWYQQDPGMELHLIHYSYGVNSTEKGDLSSESTVSRIRTEHFPLTLESARPSHTSQYLCASSELESLNEKLFFGSGTQLSVL.

V gene TRBV18 combines with J gene TRBJ2-3; a possible D gene is TRBD1 (5 bases). The CDR3 totals 16 residues. CDR1 is KGHSH, CDR2 LQKENI, per germline. Trimming took 0 bases from V and 1 from J, leaving 11 bases between them. The CDR3 DNA is TGTGCCAGCTCACCACCGTGGGGCCTTCGCACAGATACGCAGTATTTT. It translates to CASSPPWGLRTDTQYF.

This chain links TRBV20-1 with TRBJ2-1; no clear D. Germline V lookup: CDR1 DFQATT, CDR2 SNEGSKA (reference sequence). The CDR3 is 11 residues long. Trimming left V 0 bases short and J 7 bases short, with 4 bases between. The CDR3 DNA reads TGCAGTGCTAGAGATTGGAATGAGCAGTTCTTC. The encoded protein is CSARDWNEQFF.